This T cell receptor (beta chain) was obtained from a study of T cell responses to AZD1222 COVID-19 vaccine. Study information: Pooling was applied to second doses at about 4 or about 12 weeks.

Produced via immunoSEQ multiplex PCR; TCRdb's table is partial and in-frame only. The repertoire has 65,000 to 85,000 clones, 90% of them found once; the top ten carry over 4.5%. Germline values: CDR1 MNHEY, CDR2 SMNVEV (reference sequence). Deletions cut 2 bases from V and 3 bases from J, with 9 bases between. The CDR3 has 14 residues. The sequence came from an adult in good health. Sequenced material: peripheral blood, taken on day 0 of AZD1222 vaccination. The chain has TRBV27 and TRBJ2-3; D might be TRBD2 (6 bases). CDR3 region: CASSLAGTTDTQYF. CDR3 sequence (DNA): TGTGCCAGCAGTTTAGCGGGAACGACAGATACGCAGTATTTT.